This record concerns one TCR beta chain sequence. Its antigen is still unknown. This entry belongs to a study of CD8 T cells in Susac syndrome. Each Susac syndrome patient had definite or probable disease by recently defined criteria. The RNA input was about 0.5 to 1 ug, and it was reverse transcribed with random hexamers. TCRdb recomputed calls from the immunoSEQ multiplex PCR reads with MiXCR, one row per CDR3 protein. This sample carries approximately 180,000 distinct CDR3 sequences, around 90% of them seen once, and the ten largest clones take 0.085% to 0.1%. General observations from the study: Within Susac syndrome CD4+ T cell repertoires, clonal expansion was not evident.

V shed 3 bases and J 7 bases; nucleotides not matched to a gene: 5. Germline V CDR1 and CDR2: LGHDT, YNNKEL (reference sequence). The CDR3 extends over 15 amino acids. The chain links TRBV3-1 to TRBJ1-6; 8 positions agree with TRBD1. The receptor comes from a human donor with Susac syndrome. The specimen was CD4+ T cells from PBMCs. CDR3 residues: CASSQMTGANSPLHF. DNA of the CDR3: TGTGCCAGCAGCCAGATGACAGGGGCGAATTCACCCCTCCACTTT.